Following are 11 T cell receptor beta chains from one sample sequenced in a study of cytotoxic CD8 clonotypes in ibrutinib-treated CLL. Only in-frame clones appear in the TCRdb table, and some are missing; sequencing was by immunoSEQ multiplex PCR. The data show 150,000 or so clones, around 80% seen once. This material consisted of PBMCs, taken after 24 months of ibrutinib treatment. The receptors were gathered from a human donor with chronic lymphocytic leukemia.

The genes are TRBV20-1 and TRBJ2-3; maybe TRBD2 (6 bases). This CDR3 contains 9 residues. Trimming took off 5 bases at V and 9 bases at J, with 6 bases between the two ends. From germline, CDR1 is DFQATT and CDR2 SNEGSKA (reference sequence). The CDR3 here is CSAGGTQYF. The DNA for the CDR3 is TGCAGTGCTGGGGGGACGCAGTATTTT.

The DNA for the CDR3 is TGTGCCAGCAGTTTAGTCCAGAAAGAGACCCAGTACTTC. This encodes CASSLVQKETQYF. This chain uses TRBV27 with TRBJ2-5, with no clear D. The germline gives CDR1 MNHEY, CDR2 SMNVEV (reference sequence). The CDR3 has 13 amino acids. Trimming left V 2 bases short and J 3 bases short, with 7 bases between.

The genes are TRBV5-4 and TRBJ2-6; no clear D. Trimming took off 1 base at V and 0 bases at J, with 8 bases between the two ends. Germline values: CDR1 SGHNT, CDR2 YYREEE (reference sequence). The CDR3 totals 16 residues. CDR3 sequence: CASSLRWLSGANVLTF. CDR3 in DNA: TGTGCCAGCAGCTTGCGATGGCTCTCTGGGGCCAACGTCCTGACTTTC.

The CDR3 coding sequence is TGTGCCAGCAGCTTAGCGAAGGATACCTACGAGCAGTACTTC. Translating it yields CASSLAKDTYEQYF. The chain combines TRBV7-2 with TRBJ2-7, with D unclear. Between the trimmed V and J ends, which lost 0 bases and 2 bases, there was a span of 8 bases. Germline-derived CDR1 and CDR2 are SGHTA and FQGNSA. The CDR3 length is 14 residues. The entire variable domain, with the rest obtained from reference TRBV7-2 and TRBJ2-7, is as follows: GAGVSQSPSNKVTEKGKDVELRCDPISGHTALYWYRQSLGQGLEFLIYFQGNSAPDKSGLPSDRFSAERTGGSVSTLTIQRTQQEDSAVYLCASSLAKDTYEQYFGPGTRLTVT.

This sequence joins TRBV29-1 and TRBJ2-1, with 11 bases fitting TRBD2. The CDR3 sequence is 15 residues long. J lost 9 bases, V lost 6 bases, and 13 bases had no gene match. CDR1 and CDR2 from the germline V gene are SQVTM and ANQGSEA. The CDR3 sequence: CSVSRNSGGASEQFF. In nucleotides, the CDR3 is TGCAGCGTATCGAGGAATAGCGGGGGGGCCTCTGAGCAGTTCTTC.

The V and J genes are TRBV4-3 and TRBJ2-1, with 9 bases that match TRBD2. The CDR3 runs 17 residues. Trimming took 2 bases from V and 3 from J; bases not matched to a gene: 8. Germline V gene sequence: CDR1 LGHNA, CDR2 YSLEER. The CDR3 DNA reads TGCGCCAGCAGCCAATTGCGAGCGGGAGGTAACTACAATGAGCAGTTCTTC. It codes for CASSQLRAGGNYNEQFF.

The chain has TRBV19 and TRBJ2-5; 8 bases match TRBD2. After removal of 5 bases from V and 0 bases from J, the junction contained 5 bases not matched to a gene. CDR3 length: 15 amino acids. Germline V CDR1 and CDR2: LNHDA, SQIVND (reference sequence). CDR3 in DNA: TGTGCCAGTAGTCTACTAGCGGAAAACCAAGAGACCCAGTACTTC. This codes for CASSLLAENQETQYF.

The chain uses TRBV18 and TRBJ1-3, with D perhaps matching TRBD1 (5 bases). Trimming cost V 6 bases and J 2 bases, with 14 bases left between them. Germline CDR1 reads KGHSH; CDR2 reads LQKENI. The CDR3 runs to 15 residues. Written as DNA, the CDR3 is TGTGCCAGCTCGGCCGGGACCGCAGCTGGAAACACCATATATTTT. This sequence encodes CASSAGTAAGNTIYF. Variable domain in full (rest from reference TRBV18 and TRBJ1-3): NAGVMQNPRHLVRRRGQEARLRCSPMKGHSHVYWYRQLPEEGLKFMVYLQKENIIDESGMPKERFSAEFPKEGPSILRIQQVVRGDSAAYFCASSAGTAAGNTIYFGEGSWLTVV.

In its sample, this clone was seen a few times. The chain uses TRBV30 and TRBJ2-5; TRBD1 agrees at 7 bases. Trimming at V came to 5 bases and at J to 2 bases, leaving 5 bases not matched to a gene. The CDR3 extends over 13 amino acids. Germline assignment: CDR1 GTSNPN and CDR2 SVGIG (reference sequence). The CDR3 region has the DNA TGTGCCTGGCAAACAGGGGCACAAGAGACCCAGTACTTC. Residues: CAWQTGAQETQYF.

The J gene is TRBJ1-4, the V gene TRBV7-3; possibly TRBD1 for D (5 bases). Germline V gene sequence: CDR1 SGHTA, CDR2 FQGTGA. Trimming cost V 0 bases and J 7 bases, with 12 bases left between them. The CDR3 spans 15 residues. CDR3 protein: CASSLTGTLGEKLFF. DNA of the CDR3: TGTGCCAGCAGCTTAACTGGGACCCTAGGTGAAAAACTGTTTTTT.

The CDR3 nucleotides read TGCGCCAGCAGCCAAGATCCCCAGGGACCATACGAGCAGTACTTC. Protein sequence: CASSQDPQGPYEQYF. This chain links TRBV4-3 with TRBJ2-7; the D call may be TRBD1 or TRBD2 (5 bases each). Trimming took 0 bases from V and 4 from J, leaving 13 bases between them. Germline lookup yields CDR1 LGHNA and CDR2 YSLEER. The CDR3 runs 15 residues.